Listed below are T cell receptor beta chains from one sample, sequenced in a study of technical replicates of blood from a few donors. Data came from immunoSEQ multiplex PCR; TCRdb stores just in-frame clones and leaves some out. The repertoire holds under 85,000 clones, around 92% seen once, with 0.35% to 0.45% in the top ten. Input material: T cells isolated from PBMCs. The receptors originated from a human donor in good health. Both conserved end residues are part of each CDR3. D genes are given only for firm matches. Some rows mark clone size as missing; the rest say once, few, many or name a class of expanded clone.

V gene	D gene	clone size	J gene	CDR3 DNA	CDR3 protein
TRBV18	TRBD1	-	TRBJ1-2	TGTGCCAGCTCACCCGACCAGGGGGCGTTTAGTGGCTACACCTTC	CASSPDQGAFSGYTF
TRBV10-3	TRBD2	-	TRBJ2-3	TGTGCCATCAGTGGGTCATTAGCGGGAGCAAGAGATACGCAGTATTTT	CAISGSLAGARDTQYF
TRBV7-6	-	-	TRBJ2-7	TGTGCCAGCAGCAGAGGAGGGAACTACGAGCAGTACTTC	CASSRGGNYEQYF
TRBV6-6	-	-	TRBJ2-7	TGTGCCAGCAGATTACTAGAGGGAGGCGAGCAGTACTTC	CASRLLEGGEQYF
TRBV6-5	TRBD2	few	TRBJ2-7	TGTGCCAGCATTAGGACTAGCGGTTCCTACGAGCAGTACTTC	CASIRTSGSYEQYF
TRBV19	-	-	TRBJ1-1	TGTGCCAGTAAGCCGGGGTCGGGGGGGGCTGAAGCTTTCTTT	CASKPGSGGAEAFF
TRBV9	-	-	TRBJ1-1	TGTGCCAGCAGCGTAAGGGGCAGCACTGAAGCTTTCTTT	CASSVRGSTEAFF
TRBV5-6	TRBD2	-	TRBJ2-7	TGTGCCAGCAGCTTGGGAGCGGGAGCCAACGAGCAGTACTTC	CASSLGAGANEQYF
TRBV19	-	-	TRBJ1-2	TGTGCCAGTAGTATAGACACCCCGCAGCGCGGCTACACCTTC	CASSIDTPQRGYTF
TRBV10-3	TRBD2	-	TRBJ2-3	TGTGCCATCAGTGAGTCCAAGGAGGGACTACCTAGCACAGATACGCAGTATTTT	CAISESKEGLPSTDTQYF
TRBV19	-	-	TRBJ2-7	TGTGCCAGTAGGAAAACCTGGACTGGACCCTACGAGCAGTACTTC	CASRKTWTGPYEQYF
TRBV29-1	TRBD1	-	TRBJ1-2	TGCAGCGTTGGTGCAGGGGGCGCATATGGCTACACCTTC	CSVGAGGAYGYTF
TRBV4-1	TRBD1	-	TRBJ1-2	TGCGCCAGCAGCCAAATTGGGGACAGGGACTATGGCTACACCTTC	CASSQIGDRDYGYTF
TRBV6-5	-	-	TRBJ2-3	TGTGCCAGCAGTTACTCGGGACAAGACACAGATACGCAGTATTTT	CASSYSGQDTDTQYF
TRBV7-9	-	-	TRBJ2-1	TGTGCCAGCAGCGCGCCGGGACTCGGGGTCTCAACGGAGCAGTTCTTC	CASSAPGLGVSTEQFF
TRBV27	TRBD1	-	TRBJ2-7	TGTGCCAGCAGTATCTCGGGACAGGGGATCAACGAGCAGTACTTC	CASSISGQGINEQYF
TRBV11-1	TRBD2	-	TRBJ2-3	TGTGCCAGCAGCTTAGTAGGGACTAGCACCCCATACGATACGCAGTATTTT	CASSLVGTSTPYDTQYF
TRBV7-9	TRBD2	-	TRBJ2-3	TGTGCCAGCAGCTTAGGACTAGCGGACACAGATACGCAGTATTTT	CASSLGLADTDTQYF
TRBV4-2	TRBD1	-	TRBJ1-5	TGTGCCAGCAGCCAACCGGGACAGTCTAATAGCAATCAGCCCCAGCATTTT	CASSQPGQSNSNQPQHF
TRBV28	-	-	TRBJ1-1	TGTGCCAGCAGTTTTCGGGGGGCCGGGACTGAAGCTTTCTTT	CASSFRGAGTEAFF
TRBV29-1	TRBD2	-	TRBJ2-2	TGCAGCGTTATTTTAACCAGGGCGGGAGGGCCTCGGGAGCTGTTTTTT	CSVILTRAGGPRELFF
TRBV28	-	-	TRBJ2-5	TGTGCCAGCAACAGGTACCAAGAGACCCAGTACTTC	CASNRYQETQYF
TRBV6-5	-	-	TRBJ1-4	TGTGCCAGCAGCCTGGCGGGAAAACTGTTTTTT	CASSLAGKLFF
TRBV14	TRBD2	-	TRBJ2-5	TGTGCCAGCAGCCAAGCTAGGTCTAGCGGGAGGCGGGAAGAGACCCAGTACTTC	CASSQARSSGRREETQYF
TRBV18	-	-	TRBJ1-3	TGTGCCAGCTCACCTTACGGGAGCTCTGGAAACACCATATATTTT	CASSPYGSSGNTIYF
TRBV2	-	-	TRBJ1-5	TGTGCCAGCAGGCCGGCGAGGGCGCTGGAACAGCCCCAGCATTTT	CASRPARALEQPQHF
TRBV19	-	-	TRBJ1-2	TGTGCCAGTAGTATAGACCAAGACTGGAGGAACTATGGCTACACCTTC	CASSIDQDWRNYGYTF
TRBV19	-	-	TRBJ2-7	TGTGCCAGTAGTCACCGGGATACTGGCTCCTACGAGCAGTACTTC	CASSHRDTGSYEQYF
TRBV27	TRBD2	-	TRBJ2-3	TGTGCCAGCAGTCTGTCCGGACTAGCACCTACAGATACGCAGTATTTT	CASSLSGLAPTDTQYF